This T cell receptor (beta chain) was sequenced in a study of beta chain features in type 1 diabetes. Whole-study results and caveats: Because the template was cDNA, high-expressing cells might be over-represented. Type 1 diabetes patients showed fewer insertions and more deletions at VDJ junctions.

Isolated RNA was reverse transcribed in full, so expressed TCRB transcripts were sequenced. Profiled with immunoSEQ multiplex PCR; TCRdb holds only in-frame clones, not every one. The sample records 310,000 or so clones, approximately 8.2% being singletons. This clone appeared a few times. Its antigen is not known. Purity (above 98%) was reached by all sorted populations. The CDR3 runs to 15 residues. V gave up 2 bases and J gave up 7 bases; unmatched junction bases: 4. Germline values: CDR1 SGDLS, CDR2 YYNGEE. The sequencing input was central memory CD4+ T cells from blood. The receptor comes from a woman younger than 30 in good health. V is TRBV9 and J is TRBJ1-4; 11 bases align to TRBD1. CDR3 DNA sequence: TGTGCCAGCAGCGTGGGACAGGGGGGAAGTGAAAAACTGTTTTTT. Protein: CASSVGQGGSEKLFF.